The present entry profiles one T cell receptor (beta chain) with its context. As yet, its antigen is unknown. This entry belongs to a study of CXCR3-negative and CXCR3-positive naive CD8 T cells. Preparation of TRB cDNA libraries relied on 5' RACE carrying UMI labels. TCRdb re-called the 5' RACE reads and gives one entry per CDR3 protein, without DNA. The ten most abundant clones cover about 0.34% of a sample with approximately 100,000 distinct CDR3 sequences. Whole-study findings and limits: Partial loss of CXCR3 expression followed cryopreservation; most assays used fresh PBMCs. Greater hydrophobicity was found in TRB CDR3s of CXCR3-positive naive cells than of CXCR3-negative naive cells.

This CDR3 region has 17 residues. The naive CD8+ gate required CD45RO-CCR7+CD27+CD95- phenotype. The source material was naive CXCR3+ CD8+ T cells from blood. Subset of the sample: CD45RO-CCR7+CD27+CD95- naive CD8+ T cells expressing CXCR3 (TNR3+). This chain uses TRBV12-3 or TRBV12-4 with TRBJ1-6; the D call from TCRdb, TRBD1, cannot be confirmed without DNA. This clonotype was sampled from a human donor in good health. Some clones in this sample may be carry-over from other donors' samples. The CDR3 spells CASNEKGLSSYNSPLHF.